The TCR beta chain described here comes from a study of blood T cells in healthy people across ages. The germline V gene has CDR1 GTSNPN and CDR2 SVGIG (reference sequence). V gave up 5 bases and J gave up 1 base, with 17 bases separating them. The CDR3 length is 15 residues. Primers used in a second PCR of roughly 7 to 11 cycles were a sample-barcoded 5' primer and a J-beta primer mix. From the 5' RACE reads, TCRdb called clonotypes with MiXCR, one entry per CDR3 protein. The table records about 1.5 million distinct CDR3 sequences, 40% to 45% of them present only once. The sample comprised blood. This receptor was taken from a young woman in good health. The chain combines TRBV30 with TRBJ1-2; D perhaps matches TRBD1 (5 bases). CDR3 nucleotide sequence: TGTGCCTGGGCGGGACGATCAAGGGGTAACTATGGCTACACCTTC. This sequence encodes CAWAGRSRGNYGYTF.